This T cell receptor (beta chain) was sequenced during a study of blood T cell repertoires in COVID-19. Looking at the study overall: Specimens from acute and convalescent COVID-19 originated in the United States, Italy and Spain. PBMCs, B-cell-depleted T cells, or T cells were the source of the cDNA or gDNA that made up the material.

V lost 5 bases to trimming and J lost 0 bases, with 13 bases between them. The CDR3 contains 15 residues. Germline CDR1 is SGHTA and CDR2 is FQGTGA. Source study methods: Estimates of nucleated cell counts were drawn from the amplification of reference gene primers. Assay: immunoSEQ multiplex PCR; the TCRdb copy retains only in-frame clones and omits some. That table furnishes V, J and clone size, whereas the DNA furnished D and trimming. The data contain 70,000 to 95,000 clones, approximately 80% of them seen just once; the ten biggest clones take up approximately 20%. What was sequenced was peripheral blood. The sequence was obtained from a woman in her 50s with acute or convalescent COVID-19. V gene TRBV7-3 combines with J gene TRBJ1-1; possible D gene TRBD1, 5 bases. The CDR3 DNA reads TGTGCCAGCAGCCCATTGGGGCGGATGAACACTGAAGCTTTCTTT. It codes for CASSPLGRMNTEAFF.